This is a list of T cell receptor beta chains from one sample in a study of blood T cell repertoires in COVID-19. Sequenced by immunoSEQ multiplex PCR; TCRdb stores in-frame clones only, minus some. The sample consists of some 140,000 clones, over 60% of them appearing once. What was sequenced was peripheral blood. The receptor source for this set is a man older than 75 with acute or convalescent COVID-19. Both conserved end residues are part of each CDR3. A D gene is named only where the DNA matches it firmly. Clone size is stated in some rows and not others, as once, few, many or a class when expanded.

v_gene	j_gene	d_gene	abundance	CDR3aa	CDR3nt
TRBV4-2	TRBJ1-1	.	.	CASSQDLQGPNTEAFF	TGTGCCAGCAGCCAAGATCTCCAGGGGCCGAACACTGAAGCTTTCTTT
TRBV4-2	TRBJ2-3	.	.	CASSQDLTETDTQYF	TGTGCCAGCAGCCAAGATCTCACAGAAACAGATACGCAGTATTTT
TRBV5-5	TRBJ1-2	.	once	CASSIDRSNYGYTF	TGTGCCAGCAGCATCGACAGGAGTAACTATGGCTACACCTTC
TRBV7-2	TRBJ2-2	.	.	CASSLSTGYTGELFF	TGTGCCAGCAGCTTAAGCACAGGGTACACCGGGGAGCTGTTTTTT
TRBV2	TRBJ2-5	TRBD1	.	CASRRDREETQYF	TGTGCCAGCAGGAGGGACAGGGAAGAGACCCAGTACTTC
TRBV6-5	TRBJ1-3	.	.	CASSTGDTIYF	TGTGCCAGCAGCACGGGGGACACCATATATTTT
TRBV7-6	TRBJ1-5	TRBD1	.	CASSQLGQGNQPQHF	TGTGCCAGCAGCCAGTTGGGACAGGGGAATCAGCCCCAGCATTTT
TRBV5-1	TRBJ1-5	TRBD1	.	CASSEQGSSNQPQHF	TGCGCCAGCAGCGAACAGGGGAGTAGCAATCAGCCCCAGCATTTT
TRBV25-1	TRBJ2-7	TRBD1	.	CASSDRAYEQYF	TGTGCCAGCAGCGACAGGGCCTACGAGCAGTACTTC
TRBV4-2	TRBJ2-7	TRBD2	.	CASSSLGGGDREQYF	TGTGCCAGCAGCTCCCTCGGCGGGGGGGATCGCGAGCAGTACTTC
TRBV6-2/TRBV6-3	TRBJ2-7	TRBD1	.	CASSNTGGEQYF	TGTGCCAGCAGCAATACAGGGGGCGAGCAGTACTTC
TRBV3-1/TRBV3-2	TRBJ1-4	.	once	CASSHGGGSQGEKLFF	TGTGCCAGCAGCCATGGGGGCGGATCCCAGGGGGAAAAACTGTTTTTT
TRBV5-1	TRBJ2-5	TRBD2	.	CASARTSGGGQETQYF	TGCGCCAGTGCGAGGACTAGCGGGGGGGGCCAAGAGACCCAGTACTTC
TRBV5-1	TRBJ2-2	.	.	CASGALGNTGELFF	TGCGCCAGCGGAGCTCTGGGTAACACCGGGGAGCTGTTTTTT
TRBV6-5	TRBJ1-2	.	.	CASTTFALGDSGYTF	TGTGCCAGCACCACCTTCGCCCTCGGGGATTCTGGCTACACCTTC
TRBV6-5	TRBJ2-1	.	.	CASSPTPFLGSEQFF	TGTGCCAGCAGTCCGACTCCTTTTCTAGGGAGTGAGCAGTTCTTC
TRBV7-2	TRBJ2-2	TRBD1	.	CASSSQGAGELFF	TGTGCCAGCAGCTCACAGGGGGCAGGGGAGCTGTTTTTT
TRBV9	TRBJ1-6	.	.	CASSVANLDSPLHF	TGTGCCAGCAGCGTAGCCAACCTAGATTCACCCCTCCACTTT
TRBV5-1	TRBJ2-7	.	few	CASLADGSYEQYF	TGCGCCAGTTTAGCGGACGGCTCCTACGAGCAGTACTTC
TRBV4-3	TRBJ2-5	TRBD1	.	CASSQLPPGTALQETQYF	TGCGCCAGCAGCCAACTTCCCCCCGGGACAGCGCTCCAAGAGACCCAGTACTTC
TRBV7-2	TRBJ2-7	TRBD1	.	CASSPGTAPSYEQYF	TGTGCCAGCAGCCCCGGGACAGCGCCATCCTACGAGCAGTACTTC
TRBV2	TRBJ2-1	TRBD2	.	CASMVGGGSYNEQFF	TGTGCCAGCATGGTTGGCGGGGGGTCCTACAATGAGCAGTTCTTC
TRBV12-3/TRBV12-4	TRBJ1-2	.	.	CASRPQGSYGYTF	TGTGCCAGCAGGCCCCAGGGCTCCTATGGCTACACCTTC
TRBV5-1	TRBJ1-2	.	.	CASSLDSGGYYGYTF	TGCGCCAGCAGCTTGGATTCCGGGGGTTACTATGGCTACACCTTC
TRBV4-2	TRBJ2-7	.	.	CASSSVRAPNEQYF	TGTGCCAGCAGCTCCGTGAGGGCCCCCAACGAGCAGTACTTC
TRBV11-3	TRBJ2-2	.	.	CASSLGTDNTGELFF	TGTGCCAGCAGCTTAGGGACAGATAACACCGGGGAGCTGTTTTTT
TRBV14	TRBJ1-4	.	few	CASSQVQGYEKLFF	TGTGCCAGCAGCCAAGTTCAGGGGTATGAAAAACTGTTTTTT
TRBV19	TRBJ2-1	.	.	CASSRLDEQFF	TGTGCCAGTAGTCGGTTGGATGAGCAGTTCTTC
TRBV7-2	TRBJ1-3	.	.	CASSSGGAGGNTIYF	TGTGCCAGCAGCTCCGGGGGGGCTGGAGGAAACACCATATATTTT
TRBV7-6	TRBJ2-2	.	.	CASSVFGRRTGAGELFF	TGTGCCAGCAGCGTTTTTGGACGCCGGACGGGGGCCGGGGAGCTGTTTTTT
TRBV30	TRBJ1-2	TRBD1	once	CAWSAGTGSGYTF	TGTGCCTGGAGTGCCGGGACAGGGAGTGGCTACACCTTC
TRBV11-1	TRBJ2-5	.	.	CASSLYEGRTQYF	TGTGCCAGCAGCTTATATGAGGGTCGGACCCAGTACTTC
TRBV4-3	TRBJ2-1	TRBD2	.	CASSQGLAGENEQFF	TGCGCCAGCAGCCAGGGACTAGCGGGGGAAAATGAGCAGTTCTTC
TRBV5-1	TRBJ1-2	.	once	CASSLAAGVGGYTF	TGCGCCAGCAGCTTGGCAGCAGGGGTCGGCGGCTACACCTTC
TRBV11-3	TRBJ2-1	TRBD1	once	CASSLDPRTGYEQFF	TGTGCCAGCAGCTTAGATCCCAGGACAGGGTACGAGCAGTTCTTC
TRBV10-3	TRBJ1-3	.	.	CAISALQGPGNTIYF	TGTGCCATCAGTGCACTGCAGGGCCCTGGAAACACCATATATTTT
TRBV7-3	TRBJ1-2	.	.	CASSLGYEGGGYTF	TGTGCCAGCAGCCTAGGATATGAAGGGGGTGGCTACACCTTC
TRBV29-1	TRBJ1-3	.	.	CSVSAGDIYF	TGCAGCGTTTCGGCAGGGGATATATATTTT
TRBV6-5	TRBJ1-4	TRBD1	.	CASRPDRGNEKLFF	TGTGCCAGCAGGCCGGACAGGGGGAATGAAAAACTGTTTTTT
TRBV14	TRBJ2-2	.	.	CASSAQGPAGELFF	TGTGCCAGCAGCGCACAGGGTCCTGCCGGGGAGCTGTTTTTT
TRBV5-4	TRBJ1-1	TRBD1	.	CASSLQGATTEAFF	TGTGCCAGCAGCCTACAGGGGGCAACCACTGAAGCTTTCTTT
TRBV5-4	TRBJ1-6	.	.	CASSLAGVDSPLHF	TGTGCCAGCAGCTTGGCTGGAGTTGATTCACCCCTCCACTTT
TRBV6-5	TRBJ1-5	.	.	CASSSDSSNQPQHF	TGTGCCAGCAGTTCGGACAGTTCAAATCAGCCCCAGCATTTT
TRBV7-3	TRBJ2-1	TRBD1	.	CASRSDRGTYNEQFF	TGTGCCAGCAGATCGGACAGGGGAACCTACAATGAGCAGTTCTTC
TRBV6-1	TRBJ1-5	TRBD1	.	CASSESLQGNQPQHF	TGTGCCAGCAGTGAGTCTCTACAGGGGAATCAGCCCCAGCATTTT
TRBV5-1	TRBJ2-2	.	.	CASSLVEGAFTGELFF	TGCGCCAGCAGCTTGGTGGAGGGGGCCTTCACCGGGGAGCTGTTTTTT
TRBV6-2/TRBV6-3	TRBJ2-1	TRBD1	.	CASSNDRGTYNEQFF	TGTGCCAGCAGTAACGACAGGGGTACCTACAATGAGCAGTTCTTC
TRBV5-1	TRBJ1-3	.	few	CASSLTANSGNTIYF	TGCGCCAGCAGCCTGACAGCAAACTCTGGAAACACCATATATTTT
TRBV20-1	TRBJ2-5	.	.	CSARGEETQYF	TGCAGTGCTAGAGGCGAAGAGACCCAGTACTTC
TRBV9	TRBJ2-1	TRBD2	.	CASSVGGGVYNEQFF	TGTGCCAGCAGCGTAGGTGGGGGGGTATACAATGAGCAGTTCTTC
TRBV7-9	TRBJ1-1	.	.	CASSKRELSTEAFF	TGTGCCAGCAGCAAACGGGAGCTGTCCACTGAAGCTTTCTTT
TRBV29-1	TRBJ2-7	.	.	CSVSGLDYEQYF	TGCAGCGTATCCGGGTTAGACTACGAGCAGTACTTC
TRBV6-2/TRBV6-3	TRBJ1-2	.	once	CASSTRHSGGYGYTF	TGTGCCAGCAGTACCCGACATTCCGGGGGCTATGGCTACACCTTC
TRBV6-1	TRBJ1-5	TRBD1	.	CASSESTGGLQPQHF	TGTGCCAGCAGTGAATCGACAGGGGGCTTACAGCCCCAGCATTTT